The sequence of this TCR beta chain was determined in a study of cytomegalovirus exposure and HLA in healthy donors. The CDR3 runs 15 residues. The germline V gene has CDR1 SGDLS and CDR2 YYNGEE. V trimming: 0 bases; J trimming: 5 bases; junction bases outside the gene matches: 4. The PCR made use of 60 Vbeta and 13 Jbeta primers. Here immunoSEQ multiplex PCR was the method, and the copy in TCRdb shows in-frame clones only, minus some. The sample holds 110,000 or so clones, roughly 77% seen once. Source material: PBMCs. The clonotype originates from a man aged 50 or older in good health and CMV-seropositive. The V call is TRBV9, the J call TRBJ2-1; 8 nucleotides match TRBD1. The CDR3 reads CASSVAGQANNEQFF. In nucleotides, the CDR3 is TGTGCCAGCAGCGTAGCGGGACAGGCCAACAATGAGCAGTTCTTC.